One sample yielded the 5 T cell receptor beta chains listed below, sequenced in a study of radiotherapy plus CTLA-4 blockade in lung cancer. Generated by immunoSEQ multiplex PCR, the TCRdb table keeps only in-frame clones and is missing some. The table lists 90,000 or so clones, approximately 83% of them singletons. Source: peripheral blood, taken from a patient treated with radiotherapy plus ipilimumab. The origin of the receptors is a human donor with non-small cell lung cancer who had stable disease on radiotherapy plus ipilimumab.

The chain uses TRBV5-1 and TRBJ2-1, with 10 bases matching TRBD2. This CDR3 comprises 16 residues. J gave up 6 bases and V 2 bases, and 8 bases lay outside the gene matches. Per germline, CDR1 SGHRS and CDR2 YFSETQ. The CDR3 DNA follows: TGCGCCAGCAGCTTACGAGCGGGGGGGGTGCTCAATGAGCAGTTCTTC. Translation gives CASSLRAGGVLNEQFF. Combining the CDR3 with reference TRBV5-1 and TRBJ2-1 gives the whole variable domain KAGVTQTPRYLIKTRGQQVTLSCSPISGHRSVSWYQQTPGQGLQFLFEYFSETQRNKGNFPGRFSGRQFSNSRSEMNVSTLELGDSALYLCASSLRAGGVLNEQFFGPGTRLTVL.

The chain couples TRBV6-8 to TRBJ2-7, with a possible D match to TRBD1 (5 bases). Germline V gene lookup returns CDR1 MNHGY and CDR2 SAAAGT. CDR3 length: 16 residues. Trimming left V 5 bases short and J 0 bases short, with 17 bases between. The CDR3: CASSKGSNLSSYEQYF. CDR3 coding DNA: TGTGCCAGCAGTAAGGGGTCCAACCTGAGCTCCTACGAGCAGTACTTC.

The chain joins TRBV11-2 to TRBJ2-3; D ambiguous. From germline, CDR1 is SGHAT and CDR2 FQNNGV. The CDR3 loop spans 11 amino acids. Trimming pared 3 bases from V and 10 bases from J, leaving 8 bases between. CDR3 protein: CASSFGLAQYF. DNA for the CDR3: TGTGCCAGCAGCTTCGGTCTTGCGCAGTATTTT.

This clone was detected a few times. At one end, the junction sequence differs from germline, possibly due to a read error. The J gene is TRBJ2-7, the V gene TRBV28; TRBD2 aligns across 7 bases. Germline V gene sequence: CDR1 MDHEN, CDR2 SYDVKM. This CDR3 spans 17 amino acids. CDR3 residues: CASSLSSGGSLSYEQYF. DNA of the CDR3: TGTGCCAGCAGCTTATCAAGTGGCGGGAGCCTCTCCTACGAGCAGTACTTC.

The V gene is TRBV9, the J gene TRBJ1-3; D unclear. The CDR3 covers 17 residues. Germline loops: CDR1 SGDLS, CDR2 YYNGEE. With 2 bases removed from V and 4 bases from J, the gap between germline ends came to 19 bases. CDR3 sequence reads: CASSVDPGLRPGNTIYF. DNA for the CDR3: TGTGCCAGCAGCGTGGATCCGGGCCTCAGACCCGGAAACACCATATATTTT.